Included here is one TCR beta chain sequence, with context. The data originate from a study of Ad26.COV2.S vaccination and SARS-CoV-2 variants. Study-level information: Intramuscular Ad26.COV2.S doses were given once or twice, 56 days apart.

Treatment denoted: approximately 18 received Ad26.COV2.S at low or high dose, single or two shots; 5 received placebo; per-sample allocation not given. Sample collection was performed on day 63 after the first vaccine or placebo injection. Assay used: immunoSEQ multiplex PCR; TCRdb lists only in-frame clones, some missing. The table records hundreds of thousands of clones, about 89% of them present only once. The CDR3 sequence is 13 residues long. V was shortened by 0 bases and J by 5 bases, with 5 bases between the two germline ends. Looked up from germline, CDR1 is GTSNPN and CDR2 is SVGIG (reference sequence).

The source of this sequence is a person aged 18-60 years who received the Ad26.COV2.S COVID-19 vaccine or a placebo. The chain uses TRBV30 and TRBJ1-6; D ambiguous. The sequenced sample was peripheral blood, obtained in a trial of Ad26.COV2.S vaccine versus placebo. The CDR3 coding sequence is TGTGCCTGGAGTGTAGTTCATAATTCACCCCTCCACTTT. It is translated as CAWSVVHNSPLHF.